These 13 T cell receptor beta chains came from one sample sequenced in a study of cytomegalovirus exposure and HLA in healthy donors. Primers included in the PCR were 60 Vbeta and 13 Jbeta primers. Assay used: immunoSEQ multiplex PCR; TCRdb lists only in-frame clones, some missing. The data hold 100,000 or so clones, with approximately 78% observed a single time. The sample consisted of PBMCs. These receptors were obtained from a man in his forties or fifties in good health and CMV-seronegative.

There are a few counts of this clone. One end of the junction varies from germline; a read error may be responsible. The chain recombines TRBV6-1 with TRBJ2-3; 9 nucleotides agree with TRBD1. Germline lookup yields CDR1 MNHNS and CDR2 SASEGT. The CDR3 runs to 15 residues. This CDR3 reads CASREGTGSTDTQYF. CDR3 in DNA: TGTGCCAGCAGAGAAGGGACAGGGAGCACAGATACGCAGTATTTT.

Written as DNA, the CDR3 is TGTGCCAGCAGTGCCGGGACATCCTCCTACGAGCAGTACTTC. The encoded protein is CASSAGTSSYEQYF. The V call is TRBV2, the J call TRBJ2-7; D is possibly TRBD1 (6 bases). Germline-derived CDR1 and CDR2 are SNHLY and FYNNEI. Trimming stripped 4 bases from V and 0 bases from J, with 10 bases between. CDR3 length: 14 residues.

The rearrangement links TRBV6-5 to TRBJ2-7; 8 nucleotides match TRBD2. This CDR3 region has 14 residues. Trimming cost V 4 bases and J 3 bases; bases outside gene matches: 5. Germline values: CDR1 MNHEY, CDR2 SVGAGI. The CDR3 bases are TGTGCCAGCAGTTCGGCGGGGGGAAGCTACGAGCAGTACTTC. It is translated as CASSSAGGSYEQYF.

CDR3 in amino acids: CASSYSTGSLAYEQYF. The CDR3 DNA is TGTGCCAGCAGTTACTCAACAGGGAGTTTGGCCTACGAGCAGTACTTC. V usage is TRBV6-6 and J usage is TRBJ2-7, with a weak D call TRBD1 (6 bases). Germline CDR1 reads MNHNY; CDR2 reads SVGAGI (reference sequence). Trimming cost V 0 bases and J 2 bases, with 14 bases left between them. CDR3 length: 16 residues.

This chain joins TRBV9 and TRBJ1-3; 8 bases line up with TRBD1. The CDR3 runs 14 residues. Per the germline V gene, CDR1 is SGDLS and CDR2 is YYNGEE. V shed 4 bases and J 7 bases; nucleotides not matched to a gene: 7. CDR3 region: CASSLGTGLNTIYF. CDR3 nucleotides: TGTGCCAGCAGCTTGGGGACAGGTCTGAACACCATATATTTT.

The genes are TRBV30 and TRBJ1-6, with TRBD1 matching 7 bases. The germline CDR1 and CDR2 sequences are GTSNPN and SVGIG (reference sequence). The CDR3 is 14 residues long. Trimming took 3 bases from V and 11 from J; bases not matched to a gene: 10. CDR3: CAWRTGQAGTPLHF. The DNA for the CDR3 is TGTGCCTGGAGAACAGGACAGGCGGGGACACCCCTCCACTTT.

V is TRBV5-1 and J is TRBJ1-5; D may be TRBD1 (6 bases). Germline assignment: CDR1 SGHRS and CDR2 YFSETQ. The CDR3 consists of 15 residues. V was cut by 2 bases and J by 1 base, with 10 bases left in between. The CDR3 sequence is CASSLVGGSNQPQHF. DNA for the CDR3: TGCGCCAGCAGCTTAGTAGGGGGAAGCAATCAGCCCCAGCATTTT.

The rearrangement joins TRBV5-1 to TRBJ1-2; D gene ambiguous. With 4 bases removed from V and 0 bases from J, the gap between germline ends came to 10 bases. CDR3 length equals 14 residues. Germline CDR1 SGHRS, CDR2 YFSETQ. As DNA, the CDR3 is TGCGCCAGCAGCGGCGACGGAGCTAACTATGGCTACACCTTC. Translated, it gives CASSGDGANYGYTF.

This clone has only a few counts. The genes are TRBV2 and TRBJ1-3; no definite D call. This CDR3 has 15 amino acids. The germline V and J ends were trimmed by 3 bases and 2 bases, with 11 bases remaining between them. Looked up from germline, CDR1 is SNHLY and CDR2 is FYNNEI. The CDR3 reads CASSETGVTGNTIYF. CDR3 bases: TGTGCCAGCAGTGAGACGGGAGTGACTGGAAACACCATATATTTT.

The chain combines TRBV13 with TRBJ2-7, with D tentatively TRBD1 (6 bases). The CDR3 extends over 17 amino acids. Germline V CDR1 and CDR2: PRHDT, FYEKMQ (reference sequence). V was pared by 5 bases and J by 2 bases, with 22 bases between. Here the CDR3 DNA reads TGTGCCAGCAGCCAACGGCCAGGGGAGTCCTACACCTACGAGCAGTACTTC. Its translation is CASSQRPGESYTYEQYF.

The chain carries TRBV5-4 and TRBJ1-4, with 11 bases that match TRBD1. V shed 2 bases, J shed 8 bases, and the junction held 5 bases outside the gene matches. The CDR3 length is 15 residues. CDR1 and CDR2 (germline): SGHNT, YYREEE (reference sequence). In DNA, the CDR3 is TGTGCCAGCAGCTTCGGACAGGGGGCTTCAGAAAAACTGTTTTTT. This sequence encodes CASSFGQGASEKLFF.

The chain employs TRBV6-1 and TRBJ1-1, with 9 nucleotides matching TRBD1. The V gene's germline CDR1 is MNHNS and CDR2 SASEGT. This CDR3 has 17 residues. With V trimmed by 3 bases and J by 6 bases, 14 bases remained unmatched. The CDR3 reads CASSDRSRQGVNAEAFF. CDR3 nucleotides: TGTGCCAGCAGTGATCGATCCCGACAGGGGGTGAATGCTGAAGCTTTCTTT.

CDR3 sequence: CASSPKQGYEQYF. The CDR3 region has the DNA TGTGCCAGCTCACCAAAACAGGGTTACGAGCAGTACTTC. The rearrangement links TRBV18 to TRBJ2-7; a weak D match, TRBD1 (6 bases). The CDR3 has 13 amino acids. Trimming removed 2 bases at V and 4 bases at J, with 9 bases between. The germline CDR1 and CDR2 sequences are KGHSH and LQKENI.